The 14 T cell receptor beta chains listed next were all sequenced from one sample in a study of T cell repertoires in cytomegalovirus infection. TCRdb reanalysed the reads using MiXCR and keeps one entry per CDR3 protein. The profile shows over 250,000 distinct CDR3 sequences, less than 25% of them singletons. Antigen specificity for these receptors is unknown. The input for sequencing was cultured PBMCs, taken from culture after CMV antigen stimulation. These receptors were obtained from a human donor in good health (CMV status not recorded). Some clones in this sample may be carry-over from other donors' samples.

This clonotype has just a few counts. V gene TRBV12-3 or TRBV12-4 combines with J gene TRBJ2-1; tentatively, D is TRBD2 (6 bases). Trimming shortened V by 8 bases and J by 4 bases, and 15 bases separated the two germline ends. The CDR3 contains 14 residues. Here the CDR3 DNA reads TGTGCCAGCTTGTCGGCGGGGATATACAATGAGCAGTTCTTC. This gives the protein CASLSAGIYNEQFF.

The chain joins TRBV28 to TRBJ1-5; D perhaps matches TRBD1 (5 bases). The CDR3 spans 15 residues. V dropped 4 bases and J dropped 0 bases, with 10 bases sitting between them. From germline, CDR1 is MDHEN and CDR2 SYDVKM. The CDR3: CASSSDTHSNQPQHF. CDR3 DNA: TGTGCCAGCAGTTCGGACACCCATAGCAATCAGCCCCAGCATTTT.

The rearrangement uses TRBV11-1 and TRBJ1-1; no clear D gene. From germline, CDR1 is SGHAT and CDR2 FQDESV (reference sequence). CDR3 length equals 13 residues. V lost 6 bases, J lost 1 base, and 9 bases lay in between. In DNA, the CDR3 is TGTGCCAGCAGGCCGGGGAGGAACACTGAAGCTTTCTTT. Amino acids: CASRPGRNTEAFF. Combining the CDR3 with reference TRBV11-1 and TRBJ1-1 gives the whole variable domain EAEVAQSPRYKITEKSQAVAFWCDPISGHATLYWYRQILGQGPELLVQFQDESVVDDSQLPKDRFSAERLKGVDSTLKIQPAELGDSAMYLCASRPGRNTEAFFGQGTRLTVV.

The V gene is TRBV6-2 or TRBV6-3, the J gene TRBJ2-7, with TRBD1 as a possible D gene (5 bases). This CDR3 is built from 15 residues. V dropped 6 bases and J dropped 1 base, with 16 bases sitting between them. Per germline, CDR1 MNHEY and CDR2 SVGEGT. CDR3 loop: CASRETDALSYEQYF. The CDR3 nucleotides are TGTGCCAGCAGGGAGACAGATGCCCTTTCCTACGAGCAGTACTTC.

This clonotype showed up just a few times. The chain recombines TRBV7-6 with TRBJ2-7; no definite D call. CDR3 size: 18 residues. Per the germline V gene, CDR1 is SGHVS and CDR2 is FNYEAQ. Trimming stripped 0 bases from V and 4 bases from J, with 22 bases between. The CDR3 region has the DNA TGTGCCAGCAGCTTAGCTGGGGTGGACCACTTGGGCCTTTACGAGCAGTACTTC. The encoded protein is CASSLAGVDHLGLYEQYF.

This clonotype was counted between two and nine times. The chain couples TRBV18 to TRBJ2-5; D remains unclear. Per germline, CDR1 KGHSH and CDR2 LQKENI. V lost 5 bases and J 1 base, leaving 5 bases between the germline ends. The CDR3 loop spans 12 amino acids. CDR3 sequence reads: CASSVLQETQYF. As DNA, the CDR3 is TGTGCCAGCTCAGTACTCCAAGAGACCCAGTACTTC.

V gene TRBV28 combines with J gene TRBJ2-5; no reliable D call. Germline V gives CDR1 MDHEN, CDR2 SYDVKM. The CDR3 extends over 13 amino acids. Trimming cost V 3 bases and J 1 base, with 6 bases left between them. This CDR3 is CASSFQLQETQYF. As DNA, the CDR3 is TGTGCCAGCAGTTTTCAGCTCCAAGAGACCCAGTACTTC.

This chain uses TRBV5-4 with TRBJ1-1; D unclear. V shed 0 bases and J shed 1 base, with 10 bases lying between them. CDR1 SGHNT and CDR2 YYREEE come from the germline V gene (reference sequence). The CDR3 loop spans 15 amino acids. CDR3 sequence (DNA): TGTGCCAGCAGCTTGGCGGGCAGAAAGAACACTGAAGCTTTCTTT. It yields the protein CASSLAGRKNTEAFF. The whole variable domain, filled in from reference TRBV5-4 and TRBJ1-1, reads ETGVTQSPTHLIKTRGQQVTLRCSSQSGHNTVSWYQQALGQGPQFIFQYYREEENGRGNFPPRFSGLQFPNYSSELNVNALELDDSALYLCASSLAGRKNTEAFFGQGTRLTVV.

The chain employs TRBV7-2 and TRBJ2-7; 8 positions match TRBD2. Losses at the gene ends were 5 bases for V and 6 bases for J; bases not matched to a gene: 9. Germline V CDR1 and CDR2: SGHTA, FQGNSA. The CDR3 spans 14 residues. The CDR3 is CASSPGGGLGEQYV. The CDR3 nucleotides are TGTGCCAGCAGCCCCGGCGGGGGGCTCGGCGAGCAGTACGTC.

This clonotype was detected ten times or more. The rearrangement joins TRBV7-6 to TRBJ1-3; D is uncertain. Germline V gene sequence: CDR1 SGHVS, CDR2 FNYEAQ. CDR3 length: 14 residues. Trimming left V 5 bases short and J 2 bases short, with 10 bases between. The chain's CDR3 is CASSPLVAGNTIYF. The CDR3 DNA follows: TGTGCCAGCAGCCCCTTAGTCGCTGGAAACACCATATATTTT.

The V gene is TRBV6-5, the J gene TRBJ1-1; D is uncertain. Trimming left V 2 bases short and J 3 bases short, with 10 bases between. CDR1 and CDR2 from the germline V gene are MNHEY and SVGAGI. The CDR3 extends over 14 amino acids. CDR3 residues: CASSYDTQDTEAFF. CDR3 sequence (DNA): TGTGCCAGCAGTTACGACACCCAGGACACTGAAGCTTTCTTT.

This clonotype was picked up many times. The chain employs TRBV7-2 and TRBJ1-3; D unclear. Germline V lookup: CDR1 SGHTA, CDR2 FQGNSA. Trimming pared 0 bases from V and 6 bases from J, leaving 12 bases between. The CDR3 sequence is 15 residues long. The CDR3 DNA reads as TGTGCCAGCAGCTTAGCCGCAGTTGGAGTAAACACCATATATTTT. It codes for CASSLAAVGVNTIYF.

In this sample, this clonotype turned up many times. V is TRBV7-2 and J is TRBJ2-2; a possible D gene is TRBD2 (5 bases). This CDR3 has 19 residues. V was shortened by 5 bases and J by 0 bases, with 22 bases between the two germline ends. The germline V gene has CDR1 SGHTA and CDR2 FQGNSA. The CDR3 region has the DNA TGTGCCAGCAGCCTAACGGCCGGGATTGGGGTTTCGAACACCGGGGAGCTGTTTTTT. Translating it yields CASSLTAGIGVSNTGELFF.

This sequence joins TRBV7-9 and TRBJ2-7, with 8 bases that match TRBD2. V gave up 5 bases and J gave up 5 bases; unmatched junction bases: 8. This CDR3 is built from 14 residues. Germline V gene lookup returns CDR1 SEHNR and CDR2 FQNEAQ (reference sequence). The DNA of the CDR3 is TGTGCCAGCAGCCCCGGGACTAGGGGGAACGAGCAGTACTTC. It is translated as CASSPGTRGNEQYF.